The 11 T cell receptor beta chains listed next were all sequenced from one sample in a study of blood T cell repertoires in COVID-19. TCRdb keeps only in-frame clones here, not all; method: immunoSEQ multiplex PCR. Of a few hundred thousand clones in the sample, 65% to 90% are singletons; the top ten hold roughly 4.2%. The source material was PBMCs or T cells enriched from blood (not recorded which). The origin of the receptors is a woman between 40 and 55 years old with acute COVID-19.

The chain combines TRBV6-2 or TRBV6-3 with TRBJ1-1, with D unclear. The CDR3 is made up of 12 amino acids. CDR1 is MNHEY, CDR2 SVGEGT, per germline. The ends were cut back, 3 bases at V and 5 bases at J, with 7 bases in the middle. As DNA, the CDR3 is TGTGCCAGCAGTTATCCTCTAACTGAAGCTTTCTTT. As protein: CASSYPLTEAFF.

The J gene is TRBJ1-1, the V gene TRBV19; the D gene is possibly TRBD1 (5 bases). The V end lost 5 bases, the J end lost 4 bases, and 8 bases lay between the germline ends. The length of the CDR3 is 12 residues. Germline-derived CDR1 and CDR2 are LNHDA and SQIVND (reference sequence). CDR3 sequence: CASSPGRTEAFF. CDR3 bases: TGTGCCAGTAGTCCAGGGCGCACTGAAGCTTTCTTT.

This clone is a singleton in its sample. The genes are TRBV19 and TRBJ1-5; D is unresolved. The CDR3 consists of 13 residues. Per germline, CDR1 LNHDA and CDR2 SQIVND (reference sequence). The ends were cut back, 4 bases at V and 4 bases at J, with 8 bases in the middle. This chain's CDR3 is CASSKDSNQPQHF. CDR3 DNA sequence: TGTGCCAGTAGTAAGGACTCAAATCAGCCCCAGCATTTT.

The chain joins TRBV7-2 to TRBJ1-2, with TRBD1 matching 9 bases. Per germline, CDR1 SGHTA and CDR2 FQGNSA. Trimming took 5 bases from V and 8 from J; bases not matched to a gene: 12. The CDR3 contains 15 residues. The CDR3 region has the DNA TGTGCCAGCAGCCCTAACAGGGGGCGCACATCGGGCTACACCTTC. It translates to CASSPNRGRTSGYTF.

The rearrangement uses TRBV7-2 and TRBJ2-3, with D possibly matching TRBD2 (5 bases). This CDR3 comprises 15 residues. The germline gives CDR1 SGHTA, CDR2 FQGNSA. Between the trimmed V and J ends, which lost 0 bases and 5 bases, there was a span of 12 bases. The DNA for the CDR3 is TGTGCCAGCAGCTTAGCGGGAGCGTTGGTAGATACGCAGTATTTT. Translating gives CASSLAGALVDTQYF.

The chain combines TRBV19 with TRBJ2-3; 10 nucleotides agree with TRBD2. CDR1 and CDR2 (germline): LNHDA, SQIVND (reference sequence). The J segment lost 6 bases and the V segment lost 8 bases, leaving 14 bases of the junction unmatched. The CDR3 sequence is 16 residues long. CDR3 in amino acids: CASWDRSSGGADTQYF. CDR3 DNA: TGTGCCAGTTGGGACCGCTCTAGCGGGGGAGCGGATACGCAGTATTTT.

The rearrangement uses TRBV25-1 and TRBJ1-6, with TRBD1 matching 9 bases. V lost 4 bases and J lost 5; bases outside the gene matches: 0. Germline lookup yields CDR1 MGHDK and CDR2 SYGVNS. The CDR3 totals 14 residues. The CDR3 loop is CASSGQGDNSPLHF. CDR3 coding DNA: TGTGCCAGCAGTGGACAGGGGGATAATTCACCCCTCCACTTT. The whole variable domain, remainder taken from reference TRBV25-1 and TRBJ1-6, is EADIYQTPRYLVIGTGKKITLECSQTMGHDKMYWYQQDPGMELHLIHYSYGVNSTEKGDLSSESTVSRIRTEHFPLTLESARPSHTSQYLCASSGQGDNSPLHFGNGTRLTVT.

The gene calls are TRBV12-3 or TRBV12-4 and TRBJ2-3, with TRBD1 matching over 9 bases. This CDR3 has 13 residues. V dropped 8 bases and J dropped 2; count of bases not matched to a gene: 2. In nucleotides, the CDR3 is TGTGCCAGCGGGACAGGGACCACAGATACGCAGTATTTT. This gives the protein CASGTGTTDTQYF.

Of note for this clone: The same CDR3 can be traced to other DNA sequences in this sample. The chain joins TRBV19 to TRBJ2-7; 7 bases fit TRBD1. The CDR3 is made up of 14 amino acids. The V and J ends lost 3 bases and 1 base, in that order; junction bases with no gene match: 3. Per germline, CDR1 LNHDA and CDR2 SQIVND (reference sequence). The CDR3 spells CASSIGQVSYEQYF. For the CDR3, the DNA is TGTGCCAGTAGTATCGGACAGGTTTCCTACGAGCAGTACTTC.

The CDR3 DNA is TGCGCCAGCAGCCAAGTATTCCCGGCGGGGACAGGGGGAAACACCATATATTTT. Its translation is CASSQVFPAGTGGNTIYF. The chain carries TRBV4-1 and TRBJ1-3, with 9 bases lining up with TRBD1. Losses at the gene ends were 1 base for V and 4 bases for J; bases not matched to a gene: 11. The germline CDR1 and CDR2 sequences are MGHRA and YSYEKL. This CDR3 contains 18 residues.

The chain is built from TRBV4-2 and TRBJ1-4, with TRBD1 matching over 8 bases. CDR1 and CDR2 from the germline V gene are LGHNA and YNFKEQ. The CDR3 is made up of 14 amino acids. V gave up 4 bases and J gave up 5 bases; unmatched junction bases: 3. The CDR3 loop is CASSRDRGNEKLFF. For the CDR3, the DNA is TGTGCCAGCAGCCGTGACAGGGGAAATGAAAAACTGTTTTTT.